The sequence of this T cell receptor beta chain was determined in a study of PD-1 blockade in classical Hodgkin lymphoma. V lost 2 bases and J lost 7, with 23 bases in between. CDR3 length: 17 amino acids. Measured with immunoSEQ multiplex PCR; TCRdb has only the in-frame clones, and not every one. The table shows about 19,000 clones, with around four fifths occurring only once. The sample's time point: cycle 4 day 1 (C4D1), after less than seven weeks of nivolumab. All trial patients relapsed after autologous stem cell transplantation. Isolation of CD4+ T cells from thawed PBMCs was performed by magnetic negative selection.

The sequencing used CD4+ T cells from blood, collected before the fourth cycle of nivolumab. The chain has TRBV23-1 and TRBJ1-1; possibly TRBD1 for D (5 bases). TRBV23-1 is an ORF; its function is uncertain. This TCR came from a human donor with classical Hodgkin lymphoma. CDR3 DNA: TGCGCCAGCAGTCAAACCCGGGACCCTGCAGCCGGGCTTGAAGCTTTCTTT. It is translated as CASSQTRDPAAGLEAFF.